Each of the 12 T cell receptor beta chains below was sequenced from the same sample in a study of blood T cell repertoires in COVID-19. The protocol was immunoSEQ multiplex PCR, while the TCRdb copy is restricted to in-frame clones and leaves out a portion. The sample includes about 200,000 clones, nearly 90% seen only once; the top ten take 0.6% to 0.8%. The sequencing sample was made of peripheral blood. These receptors were collected from a man aged 45-65 years with acute or convalescent COVID-19.

The chain has TRBV6-6 and TRBJ2-2; possibly TRBD1 for D (5 bases). The CDR3 spans 18 residues. V lost 6 bases and J 6 bases, leaving 26 bases between the germline ends. In germline, CDR1 is MNHNY, CDR2 SVGAGI (reference sequence). CDR3 loop: CASSRTPPATGGSGELFF. CDR3 nucleotides: TGTGCCAGCAGCCGAACCCCCCCAGCAACAGGCGGATCCGGGGAGCTGTTTTTT.

The chain recombines TRBV28 with TRBJ1-2; D is undetermined. The length of the CDR3 is 13 residues. Trimming took 2 bases from V and 7 from J, leaving 11 bases between them. The V gene's germline CDR1 is MDHEN and CDR2 SYDVKM. The CDR3 loop is CASSLPGRGGYTF. The CDR3 region has the DNA TGTGCCAGCAGTTTACCCGGTCGTGGTGGCTACACCTTC.

The CDR3 protein is CASSSPTGNEQFF. In DNA form, the CDR3 reads TGTGCCAGCAGCTCCCCGACAGGGAATGAGCAGTTCTTC. This chain uses TRBV5-4 with TRBJ2-1; 7 bases fit TRBD1. This CDR3 is 13 amino acids long. CDR1 is SGHNT, CDR2 YYREEE, per germline (reference sequence). The trim removed 3 bases at V and 7 bases at J, leaving 4 bases unmatched.

The V and J genes are TRBV7-9 and TRBJ2-7; D perhaps matches TRBD2 (5 bases). Trimming removed 5 bases from V and 7 bases from J, with 12 bases in between. Per the germline V gene, CDR1 is SEHNR and CDR2 is FQNEAQ (reference sequence). This CDR3 is built from 12 residues. CDR3 sequence (DNA): TGTGCCAGCAGCCGAATCAGAGGGGAGCAGTACGTC. This sequence encodes CASSRIRGEQYV.

This clone was observed once. This chain connects TRBV4-2 to TRBJ1-2; 7 bases align to TRBD1. V lost 0 bases, J lost 2 bases, and 6 bases stayed unmatched. Germline V gene data show CDR1 as LGHNA and CDR2 as YNFKEQ. The CDR3 runs 16 residues. The CDR3 nucleotides read TGTGCCAGCAGCCAAGAGAGTGAGGACAGGAACTATGGCTACACCTTC. Encoded protein: CASSQESEDRNYGYTF.

The table lists this clone with many counts. The chain joins TRBV19 to TRBJ1-2; 10 bases agree with TRBD1. Germline V gives CDR1 LNHDA, CDR2 SQIVND (reference sequence). The CDR3 sequence is 14 residues long. Unmatched junction bases numbered 5, after V lost 6 bases and J lost 4 bases. CDR3 in DNA: TGTGCCAGTAGGAGACAGGGGGCCTTCTATGGCTACACCTTC. Protein sequence: CASRRQGAFYGYTF. Looking up the rest from reference TRBV19 and TRBJ1-2 gives the full variable domain: DGGITQSPKYLFRKEGQNVTLSCEQNLNHDAMYWYRQDPGQGLRLIYYSQIVNDFQKGDIAEGYSVSREKKESFPLTVTSAQKNPTAFYLCASRRQGAFYGYTFGSGTRLTVV.

This clone has more than one count but fewer than ten. The rearrangement links TRBV4-3 to TRBJ1-2, with 10 nucleotides matching TRBD1. Trimming removed 2 bases from V and 1 base from J; junction bases left unmatched: 4. CDR3 size: 16 residues. Germline V gives CDR1 LGHNA, CDR2 YSLEER. For the CDR3, the DNA is TGCGCCAGCAGCCAACTTGGACAGGGGGATAACTATGGCTACACCTTC. Protein: CASSQLGQGDNYGYTF.

This rearrangement joins TRBV7-6 to TRBJ1-1; a possible D gene is TRBD1 (6 bases). Trimming took off 5 bases at V and 9 bases at J, with 13 bases between the two ends. The CDR3 is 12 residues long. Germline V gene sequence: CDR1 SGHVS, CDR2 FNYEAQ. DNA of the CDR3: TGTGCCAGCAGCGCAACACAGGGCAAAGCTTTCTTT. Protein: CASSATQGKAFF.

The chain uses TRBV3-1 (or the pseudogene TRBV3-2) and TRBJ2-4, with 7 bases fitting TRBD2. This CDR3 has 14 residues. CDR1 LGHDT and CDR2 YNNKEL come from the germline V gene (reference sequence). After removal of 2 bases from V and 7 bases from J, the junction contained 5 bases not matched to a gene. CDR3 loop: CASSQPGLSNIQYF. The DNA of the CDR3 is TGTGCCAGCAGCCAACCGGGACTATCCAACATTCAGTACTTC.

The chain combines TRBV3-1 (or the pseudogene TRBV3-2) with TRBJ1-4, with D tentatively TRBD1 (6 bases). Germline values: CDR1 LGHDT, CDR2 YNNKEL (reference sequence). The CDR3 consists of 15 residues. The V gene lost 1 base and the J gene lost 0 bases, with 6 bases spanning the gap. As DNA, the CDR3 is TGTGCCAGCAGCCAAGGGACAGCAACTAATGAAAAACTGTTTTTT. Translated, it gives CASSQGTATNEKLFF.

The CDR3 region has the DNA TGTGCCATCAGTGTGGGGGGGACAGGGAATAGCAATCAGCCCCAGCATTTT. This codes for CAISVGGTGNSNQPQHF. The chain carries TRBV10-3 and TRBJ1-5; 9 nucleotides line up with TRBD1. V lost 4 bases, J lost 0 bases, and 7 bases stayed unmatched. This CDR3 has 17 residues. CDR1 is ENHRY, CDR2 SYGVKD, per germline.

This clone has only one observation. V usage is TRBV3-1 (or the pseudogene TRBV3-2) and J usage is TRBJ2-5; 14 nucleotides line up with TRBD2. V shed 0 bases, J shed 4 bases, and the junction held 1 base outside the gene matches. The CDR3 covers 16 residues. Germline CDR1 reads LGHDT; CDR2 reads YNNKEL (reference sequence). DNA for the CDR3: TGTGCCAGCAGCCAAGAGGGACTAGCGGGAGTAGAGACCCAGTACTTC. Translating gives CASSQEGLAGVETQYF.